This T cell receptor beta chain was observed in a study of breast tumors, draining lymph nodes, adjacent tissues. Samples came from axillary lymph nodes draining the breast cancer. Germline CDR1 SEHNR, CDR2 FQNEAQ (reference sequence). Trimming pared 1 base from V and 7 bases from J, leaving 7 bases between. The CDR3 length is 12 residues. From the multiplex PCR reads, TCRdb called clonotypes with MiXCR, one entry per CDR3 protein. Among 150,000 to 250,000 distinct CDR3 sequences listed, around 29% were seen once. The sequencing input was axillary lymph node tissue. The genes are TRBV7-9 and TRBJ1-1; D is undetermined. This clonotype was sampled from a female donor with breast cancer. Some clones in this sample may be carry-over from other donors' samples. CDR3 DNA sequence: TGTGCCAGCAGCTTAGGGCAGCTTGAAGCTTTCTTT. Residues: CASSLGQLEAFF.